This section outlines one T cell receptor (beta chain) sequence together with its context. The antigen it binds to is not known. No much larger clone exists at a distance of one base, and base qualities are not known. CDR1 and CDR2 (LNHNV, YYDKDF) derive from the germline V gene (reference sequence). A distance of 13 bases separates the germline ends of V and J, which lose 3 bases and 10 bases respectively. The CDR3 runs 13 residues from the cysteine to the phenylalanine. Only CDR3 DNA remains: 39 bases, in frame from the first base. The run used an Illumina HiSeq 1500. The raw public reads went through TCRdb reprocessing: fastp at Q25, MiXCR clone calling, in-frame beta chains kept. Under each unique CDR3 protein, matching rows form one entry showing the most common genes and DNA. For this sample there are 450,000 to 650,000 distinct CDR3 sequences; approximately 25% appear just once. The ten top clones hold about 13% of the sample.

This entry belongs to a study of T cell repertoires in cytomegalovirus infection (dated by TCRdb to about 2019). A note on the overall study: Because public TCR beta signatures pointed to carriage of CMV infection together with the matching HLA type, the HLA type of each donor mattered for the analysis. Broader findings and caveats from the paper: In both this cohort and an independent cohort of under 450 donors, the cumulative frequency of public TCR beta family members distinguished carriers of CMV infection plus the relevant HLA type. The ex vivo response was dominated by HLA-C-restricted CMV-specific TCR beta clonotypes, which also provided the single most frequent clonotype in two of eight donors.

The chain is assembled from TRBV15 and TRBJ2-1; the D gene identity is not certain. The clonotype was recovered from a human donor in good health (CMV status not recorded). Some clones in this sample may be carry-over from other donors' samples. Specimen: PBMCs. The DNA sequence follows: TGTGCCACCAGCAGCCGCCGTCCCGTGGAGCAGTTCTTC. This encodes CATSSRRPVEQFF.